The TCR beta chain described here comes from a study of blood T cell repertoires in COVID-19. Study information: The samples span acute and convalescent COVID-19 from the United States, Italy and Spain. Nucleic acid was either cDNA or gDNA, and it came from T cells, B-cell-depleted T cells, or PBMCs.

The authors' processing: Nucleated cell number was recorded as an estimate derived from reference gene primer amplification. The protocol was immunoSEQ multiplex PCR, while the TCRdb copy is restricted to in-frame clones and leaves out a portion. That table gives V, J and clone size, and the DNA gave D and trimming. The repertoire includes 110,000 to 150,000 clones, 85% of them detected once, and around 2.9% sits in the top ten. This receptor was identified in a man aged 50-60 years with acute or convalescent COVID-19. The specimen was peripheral blood.

CDR3 in amino acids: CASSTWGNGYTF. The CDR3, as DNA: TGTGCCAGTAGTACCTGGGGCAATGGCTACACCTTC. V is TRBV19 and J is TRBJ1-2; the D gene is possibly TRBD1 (5 bases). This CDR3 has 12 residues. CDR1 is LNHDA, CDR2 SQIVND, per germline (reference sequence). V lost 4 bases and J lost 6, with 9 bases in between.